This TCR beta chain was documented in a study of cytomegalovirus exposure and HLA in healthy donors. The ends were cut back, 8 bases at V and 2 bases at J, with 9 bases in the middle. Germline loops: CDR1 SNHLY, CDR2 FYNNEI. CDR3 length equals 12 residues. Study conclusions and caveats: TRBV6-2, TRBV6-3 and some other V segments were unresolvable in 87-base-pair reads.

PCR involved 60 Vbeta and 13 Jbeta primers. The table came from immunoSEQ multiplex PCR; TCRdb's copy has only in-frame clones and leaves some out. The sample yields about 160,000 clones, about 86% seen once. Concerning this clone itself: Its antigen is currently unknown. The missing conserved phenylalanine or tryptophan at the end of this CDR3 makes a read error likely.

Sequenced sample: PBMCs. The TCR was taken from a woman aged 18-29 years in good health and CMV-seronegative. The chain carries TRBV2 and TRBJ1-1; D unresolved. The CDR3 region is CASGRGNTEAFL. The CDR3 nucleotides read TGTGCCAGCGGTCGGGGAAACACTGAAGCTTTCCTT.